This T cell receptor (beta chain) was obtained from a study of blood T cell repertoires in COVID-19. Only in-frame clones appear in the TCRdb table, and some are missing; sequencing was by immunoSEQ multiplex PCR. The sample records 200,000 to 300,000 clones, around 87% being singletons. The CDR3 runs to 15 residues. Germline V gives CDR1 SGHRS, CDR2 YFSETQ. V was pared by 0 bases and J by 7 bases, with 13 bases between. This chain connects TRBV5-1 to TRBJ1-4; TRBD1 might be the D (6 bases). What was sequenced was peripheral blood. The receptor's source is a woman in her 40s who had recovered from COVID-19. The CDR3 region is CASSLGSGHSEKLFF. In nucleotides, the CDR3 is TGCGCCAGCAGCTTGGGCTCGGGACATTCTGAAAAACTGTTTTTT.